Listed below are T cell receptor beta chains from one sample, sequenced in a study of cytomegalovirus exposure and HLA in healthy donors. Using immunoSEQ multiplex PCR, the repertoire was profiled, and TCRdb retains in-frame clones only, with some absent. The sample lists some 130,000 clones; about 66% were seen once. Sequenced material: PBMCs. Receptors originate from a man younger than 40 in good health and CMV-seropositive. Each CDR3 is given with its conserved first and last residue. A D gene is named only where the DNA matches it firmly. Rows may omit the clone size; those that give it use once, few, many or a size class.

>few|-|TRBV5-1|TRBJ1-5
TGCGCCAGCAGCTTTGGGGGGAATCAGCCCCAGCATTTT
CASSFGGNQPQHF
>-|-|TRBV6-6|TRBJ1-6
TGTGCCGGTCGAGGGGGAAAGGGAGCACCCCTCCACTTT
CAGRGGKGAPLHF
>-|TRBD2|TRBV6-5|TRBJ2-7
TGTGCCAGCAGACGACTAGCGGGTCGCTACGAGCAGTACTTC
CASRRLAGRYEQYF
>-|TRBD2|TRBV10-1|TRBJ2-2
TGCGCCAGGCGGACTAGCGGGAGCATGGGTAACACCGGGGAGCTGTTTTTT
CARRTSGSMGNTGELFF
>few|-|TRBV28|TRBJ1-2
TGTGCCAGCAGTTTATCCGGGGGTAACTATGGCTACACCTTC
CASSLSGGNYGYTF
>-|TRBD2|TRBV2|TRBJ2-7
TGTGCCAGCAGTGAGGGGTTGCGCGGGAGGTTCTCCTACGAGCAGTACTTC
CASSEGLRGRFSYEQYF
>-|TRBD2|TRBV5-1|TRBJ2-2
TGCGCCAGCAGCCAAGCCGGGACTAGCATATCCGGGGAGCTGTTTTTT
CASSQAGTSISGELFF
>once|TRBD2|TRBV10-3|TRBJ2-4
TGTGCCATCAGTGAGTCTAGTGGACTAGCGGGAGCTTCAGACATTCAGTACTTC
CAISESSGLAGASDIQYF
>-|TRBD1|TRBV13|TRBJ1-5
TGTGCCAGCAGCTTGGACAGGGATCAGCCCCAGCATTTT
CASSLDRDQPQHF
>few|TRBD1|TRBV5-1|TRBJ2-7
TGCGCCAGCAGCGGCCGACAGGGCTACCCCTACGAGCAGTACTTC
CASSGRQGYPYEQYF
>few|TRBD2|TRBV2|TRBJ2-3
TGTGCCAGCAGTGTAGGGTTAGCGGGTACAGGCACAGATACGCAGTATTTT
CASSVGLAGTGTDTQYF
>-|TRBD2|TRBV6-1|TRBJ2-7
TGTGCCAGCCGGGGGGTGTTTCTCTCCTACGAGCAGTACTTC
CASRGVFLSYEQYF
>once|-|TRBV5-6|TRBJ1-5
TGTGCCAGCAGCTATATGACAGGATCGCAACAGCCCCAGCATTTT
CASSYMTGSQQPQHF
>few|-|TRBV6-1|TRBJ1-5
TGTGCCAGCAGTGAGGGCAGTAGCAATCAGCCCCAGCATTTT
CASSEGSSNQPQHF
>few|-|TRBV7-8|TRBJ2-5
TGTGCCAGCAGCTTATGGAGACAGACACAAGAGACCCAGTACTTC
CASSLWRQTQETQYF
>-|-|TRBV27|TRBJ2-7
TGTGCCAGCAGTCTATCCGGGGCCTACGAGCAGTACTTC
CASSLSGAYEQYF
>few|TRBD1|TRBV6-4|TRBJ1-1
TGTGCCAGCAGTGTGTCAGGGGGCGCGGGGAACACTGAAGCTTTCTTT
CASSVSGGAGNTEAFF
>-|-|TRBV28|TRBJ2-3
TGTGCCAGCAGTTTATACTCCCTGGGTAGCGGTACGCAGTATTTT
CASSLYSLGSGTQYF
>-|-|TRBV6-5|TRBJ1-1
TGTGCCAGCAGTTACACTTCGTTGGGGAGGACTGAAGCTTTCTTT
CASSYTSLGRTEAFF
>few|TRBD1|TRBV5-8|TRBJ1-2
TGTGCCAGCAGCTTCTACAGGGGCAGGCTTGGCTACACCTTC
CASSFYRGRLGYTF
>few|-|TRBV25-1|TRBJ2-5
TGTGCCAGCAGTGACCCCAGGGTGGGGACCCAGTACTTC
CASSDPRVGTQYF
>few|-|TRBV7-8|TRBJ1-2
TGTGCCAGCAGCCCCCGGGACAATTCGAACTCTAACACCTTC
CASSPRDNSNSNTF
>-|TRBD2|TRBV7-3|TRBJ2-1
TGTGCCAGCAGCTCCATGGGGGGGGGAAGGGAGCAGTTCTTC
CASSSMGGGREQFF
>few|TRBD2|TRBV29-1|TRBJ2-5
TGCAGCGTTGATCCAGCGGGAGGAAGAGAGACCCAGTACTTC
CSVDPAGGRETQYF
>-|-|TRBV5-1|TRBJ2-5
TGCGCCAGCAGCTTGGACCCCCCCGGAAGTATGGGAGCGACCCAGTACTTC
CASSLDPPGSMGATQYF
>-|-|TRBV13|TRBJ2-3
TGTGCCAGCAGCTTAGGCTTGTTGGGGGCCCACACAGATACGCAGTATTTT
CASSLGLLGAHTDTQYF
>-|TRBD2|TRBV19|TRBJ2-1
TGTGCCAGTAGTATAACGACGAGGGCTAGCGGGATTCCATTCTACAATGAGCAGTTCTTC
CASSITTRASGIPFYNEQFF
>-|TRBD1|TRBV30|TRBJ2-7
TGTGCCTGGGGGGACAGTCCCTACGAGCAGTACTTC
CAWGDSPYEQYF
>-|TRBD2|TRBV5-1|TRBJ2-6
TGCGCCAGCAGCTTGTTTAGCGGGAGGGCTGGGGCCAACGTCCTGACTTTC
CASSLFSGRAGANVLTF
>-|-|TRBV9|TRBJ1-2
TGTGCCAGCACCCCCATTTCGGGAATCTATGGCTACACCTTC
CASTPISGIYGYTF
>-|TRBD1|TRBV2|TRBJ1-1
TGTGCCAGCAGGGACAGGGAGGGGACTGAAGCTTTCTTT
CASRDREGTEAFF
>few|TRBD2|TRBV11-2|TRBJ2-7
TGTGCCAGCAGCTTTAGCGGGGCCTACGAGCAGTACTTC
CASSFSGAYEQYF
>-|-|TRBV29-1|TRBJ2-2
TGCAGCGTTGAAACTAAGAACACCGGGGAGCTGTTTTTT
CSVETKNTGELFF
>few|-|TRBV27|TRBJ2-1
TGTGCCAGGAGATCGACTAGGGACAGTGAGCAGTTCTTC
CARRSTRDSEQFF
>-|TRBD2|TRBV7-6|TRBJ2-2
TGTGCCAGCAGCCCGATTGGACTAGCGGGAGGTAGTACCGGGGAGCTGTTTTTT
CASSPIGLAGGSTGELFF
>few|TRBD2|TRBV15|TRBJ2-3
TGTGCCACCAGCAGAGGGGAGGGCGGGTCCAAGGATACGCAGTATTTT
CATSRGEGGSKDTQYF
>-|-|TRBV28|TRBJ2-7
TGTGCCAGCAGTTTGGTTGGCCGTCCCTACGAGCAGTACTTC
CASSLVGRPYEQYF
>-|-|TRBV9|TRBJ2-5
TGTGCCAGCAGGTTACAGGGCAATGAGACCCAGTACTTC
CASRLQGNETQYF
>-|TRBD1|TRBV6-1|TRBJ1-2
TGTGCCAGCAGTGCTAAGACAGGGATCTATGGCTACACCTTC
CASSAKTGIYGYTF
>-|-|TRBV5-1|TRBJ1-1
TGCGCCAGCAGCTCAACTACAACCGGAGGAAACACTGAAGCTTTCTTT
CASSSTTTGGNTEAFF
>-|-|TRBV7-2|TRBJ2-1
TGTGCCAGCAGACAGGGACGGCCCGTCATCTATGAGCAGTTCTTC
CASRQGRPVIYEQFF
>-|TRBD1|TRBV5-1|TRBJ1-2
TGCGCCAGCAGCCTTGACAGGGGTAGCTATAGCTACACCTTC
CASSLDRGSYSYTF
>-|-|TRBV5-1|TRBJ1-2
TGCGCCAGCAGGTCGACGGGGGAACCGTATGGCTACACCTTC
CASRSTGEPYGYTF
>-|-|TRBV6-1|TRBJ2-5
TGTGCCAGCAGTGAAGGCTGGACTCGGTCCTACGGGCAGTACTTC
CASSEGWTRSYGQYF
>-|TRBD2|TRBV2|TRBJ2-1
TGTGCCAGCAGTGGCCCAGCGGGGGATGAGCAGTTCTTC
CASSGPAGDEQFF
>-|TRBD2|TRBV27|TRBJ2-3
TGTGCCAGCAGTTTGTATCTAGCGGGCACAGATACGCAGTATTTT
CASSLYLAGTDTQYF
>-|TRBD1|TRBV5-1|TRBJ1-1
TGCGCCAGCAGCTTCGGCTGGGGACAGGGGACCCAGATGAACACTGAAGCTTTCTTT
CASSFGWGQGTQMNTEAFF
>-|-|TRBV18|TRBJ1-5
TGTGCCAGCTGGCAGGGAAGAAGCAATCAGCCCCAGCATTTT
CASWQGRSNQPQHF
>-|TRBD2|TRBV4-2|TRBJ2-7
TGTGCCAGCAGCCAAGAGATAGCGGGAGGTTCCTACGAGCAGTACTTC
CASSQEIAGGSYEQYF
>-|TRBD2|TRBV4-2|TRBJ2-3
TGTGCCAGCAGCCAAGAGGCGGGAGCGGGCCCAGATACGCAGTATTTT
CASSQEAGAGPDTQYF
>-|-|TRBV6-1|TRBJ2-7
TGTGCCAGCAGTGAAACATACAGGGTTGGGGAGCAGTACTTC
CASSETYRVGEQYF
>-|TRBD2|TRBV19|TRBJ2-1
TGTGCCAGTACTCCCTTGAGCGGGAGCTTCTCCTACAATGAGCAGTTCTTC
CASTPLSGSFSYNEQFF
>-|TRBD2|TRBV2|TRBJ2-3
TGTGCCAGCAGTGTAACTAGCGAGGACACAGATACGCAGTATTTT
CASSVTSEDTDTQYF
>few|-|TRBV2|TRBJ2-5
TGTGCCATCCCTTCTTTAGCTGCGCGGGGAGAGACCCAGTACTTC
CAIPSLAARGETQYF
>-|-|TRBV6-1|TRBJ1-1
TGTGCCAGCAGTGAACAGGGCCCGAACACTGAAGCTTTCTTT
CASSEQGPNTEAFF
>-|TRBD2|TRBV5-1|TRBJ2-3
TGCGCCAGCAGCTTGGAGAGTGGCGGGAGATTTGATACGCAGTATTTT
CASSLESGGRFDTQYF
>-|-|TRBV7-2|TRBJ2-3
TGTGCCAGCAGCTTAAGCAGGCACCAGGGGGATACGCAGTATTTT
CASSLSRHQGDTQYF
>-|-|TRBV4-2|TRBJ2-7
TGTGCCAGCAGCCGAGTCCCCAGCGGTGGTTACGAGCAGTACTTC
CASSRVPSGGYEQYF
>-|-|TRBV5-1|TRBJ2-7
TGCGCCAGCAGCTTGGGGGCGGGTAAGTCCTACGAGCAGTACTTC
CASSLGAGKSYEQYF
>-|-|TRBV27|TRBJ2-7
TGTGCCAGCAGTGGGGAAACTAGAGGCCTCGAGCAGTACTTC
CASSGETRGLEQYF